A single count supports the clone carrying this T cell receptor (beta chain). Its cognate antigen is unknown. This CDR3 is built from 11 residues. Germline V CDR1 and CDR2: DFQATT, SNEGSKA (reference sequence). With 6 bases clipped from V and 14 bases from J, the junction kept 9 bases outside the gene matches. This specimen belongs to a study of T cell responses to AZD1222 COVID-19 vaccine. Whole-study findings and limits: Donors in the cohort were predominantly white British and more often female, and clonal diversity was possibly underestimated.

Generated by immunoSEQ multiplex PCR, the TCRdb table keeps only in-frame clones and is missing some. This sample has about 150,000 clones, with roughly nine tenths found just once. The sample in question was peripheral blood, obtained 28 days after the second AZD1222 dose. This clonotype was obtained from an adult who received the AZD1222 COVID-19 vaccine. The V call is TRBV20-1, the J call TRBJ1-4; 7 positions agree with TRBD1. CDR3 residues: CSASYGTALFF. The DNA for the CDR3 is TGCAGTGCCAGCTATGGGACAGCCCTGTTTTTT.